Below, one TCR beta chain is given with its context. The data originate from a study of shared T cell receptors in the human thymus. Trimming left V 2 bases short and J 5 bases short, with 9 bases between. In germline, CDR1 is SGHTA, CDR2 FQGNSA. The CDR3 has 13 amino acids. Assay used: immunoSEQ multiplex PCR; TCRdb lists only in-frame clones, some missing. Among roughly 710,000 clones listed, 80% to 90% were seen once. In addition, the sample was reused for a study of human thymus T cells.

The V and J genes are TRBV7-2 and TRBJ2-5, with D tentatively TRBD2 (6 bases). This TCR was sampled from a girl under three years old with a congenital heart defect. The sample consisted of thymocytes. The CDR3 DNA is TGTGCCAGCAGCTTACGTGCGGGGGAGACCCAGTACTTC. Translation gives CASSLRAGETQYF. Combining the CDR3 with reference TRBV7-2 and TRBJ2-5 gives the whole variable domain GAGVSQSPSNKVTEKGKDVELRCDPISGHTALYWYRQSLGQGLEFLIYFQGNSAPDKSGLPSDRFSAERTGGSVSTLTIQRTQQEDSAVYLCASSLRAGETQYFGPGTRLLVL.